The rows below give T cell receptor beta chains drawn from one sample of a study of blood T cells in healthy people across ages. Using its own MiXCR run on the 5' RACE reads, TCRdb lists one record per CDR3 protein. The sample has 1.5 million to 2 million distinct CDR3 sequences, roughly 52% seen once; the top ten hold around 2.1%. Sequenced material: blood. These TCRs come from a woman in her forties in good health. CDR3s include the opening cysteine and the closing phenylalanine or tryptophan. The D gene is left open where the match is weak. Clone size is shown for a subset of rows, as once, few, many or a class of expanded clone.

abundance,v_gene,d_gene,j_gene,CDR3aa,CDR3nt
.,TRBV10-2,.,TRBJ2-4,CASSEFSEAVAKNIQYF,TGCGCCAGCAGTGAGTTTAGCGAGGCTGTAGCCAAAAACATTCAGTACTTC
.,TRBV20-1,TRBD2,TRBJ2-3,CSARGLAGGPGDTQYF,TGCAGTGCTAGGGGACTAGCGGGGGGGCCCGGGGATACGCAGTATTTT
.,TRBV20-1,.,TRBJ2-5,CSARDPGGGGQETQYF,TGCAGTGCTAGAGACCCCGGGGGCGGGGGCCAAGAGACCCAGTACTTC
.,TRBV10-3,TRBD1,TRBJ2-7,CAITPDRGGNEQYF,TGTGCCATCACGCCGGACAGGGGTGGGAACGAGCAGTACTTC
.,TRBV2,TRBD2,TRBJ2-7,CASSKFHGTSNSGEQYF,TGTGCCAGCAGTAAGTTCCACGGGACTAGCAATTCGGGCGAGCAGTACTTC
few,TRBV20-1,TRBD1,TRBJ2-5,CSARPTQRTGKETQYF,TGCAGTGCTAGACCTACCCAGCGGACAGGGAAAGAGACCCAGTACTTC
many,TRBV6-2/TRBV6-3,.,TRBJ2-7,CASSYSSYEQYF,TGTGCCAGCAGTTACAGCTCCTACGAGCAGTACTTC
.,TRBV11-2,TRBD2,TRBJ2-1,CASSLGGAGGKQFF,TGTGCCAGCAGTCTCGGGGGAGCGGGGGGCAAGCAGTTCTTC
.,TRBV7-2,.,TRBJ2-7,CASNLGTVSYEQYF,TGTGCCAGCAACTTAGGGACGGTCTCCTACGAGCAGTACTTC
.,TRBV7-2,TRBD2,TRBJ2-7,CASSLGVAGRYNEQYF,TGTGCCAGCAGCCTCGGTGTAGCGGGGCGTTACAATGAGCAGTACTTC
few,TRBV6-6,TRBD1,TRBJ2-1,CASLDLGQVNEQFF,TGTGCCAGCCTAGACCTGGGACAGGTAAATGAGCAGTTCTTC
.,TRBV20-1,TRBD1,TRBJ2-4,CSARSTQGAKNIQYF,TGCAGTGCTAGATCGACACAGGGGGCCAAAAACATTCAGTACTTC
once,TRBV20-1,.,TRBJ1-4,CSATGTRGEKLFF,TGCAGTGCTACCGGGACCCGAGGGGAAAAACTGTTTTTT
few,TRBV28,TRBD2,TRBJ2-5,CASSRHGTIWETQYF,TGTGCCAGCAGCCGCCACGGGACTATTTGGGAGACCCAGTACTTC
.,TRBV13,.,TRBJ1-1,CASSPRGGVNTEAFF,TGTGCCAGCAGCCCCCGGGGGGGGGTGAACACTGAAGCTTTCTTT
.,TRBV4-3,TRBD2,TRBJ2-1,CASSRDVAGGLSYNEQFF,TGCGCCAGCAGCCGAGATGTAGCGGGGGGCCTCTCCTACAATGAGCAGTTCTTC
.,TRBV28,TRBD2,TRBJ2-1,CASSLTPSGAEQFF,TGTGCCAGCAGTTTGACGCCTAGCGGGGCTGAGCAGTTCTTC
many,TRBV20-1,.,TRBJ2-4,CSARVGLAKNIQYF,TGCAGTGCTAGAGTCGGACTAGCCAAAAACATTCAGTACTTC
few,TRBV11-2,.,TRBJ2-7,CASSHGAGSYEQYF,TGTGCCAGCAGCCATGGGGCGGGCTCCTACGAGCAGTACTTC
.,TRBV7-2,TRBD2,TRBJ2-5,CASKTSGRQETQYF,TGTGCCAGCAAAACTAGCGGCCGACAAGAGACCCAGTACTTC
.,TRBV2,.,TRBJ1-5,CASGSGGRDDQPQHF,TGTGCCAGCGGATCGGGGGGCAGGGACGATCAGCCCCAGCATTTT
.,TRBV7-9,.,TRBJ2-4,CASSQGGSKNIQYF,TGTGCCAGCAGCCAAGGGGGTTCCAAAAACATTCAGTACTTC
.,TRBV7-8,TRBD2,TRBJ2-7,CASSLSRLAGYEQYF,TGTGCCAGCAGCTTATCGCGACTAGCGGGGTACGAGCAGTACTTC
few,TRBV20-1,TRBD2,TRBJ2-3,CSARKYGGDTDTQYF,TGCAGTGCTAGAAAATACGGGGGGGACACAGATACGCAGTATTTT
few,TRBV10-2,.,TRBJ2-6,CASRDDRMGLPQGGSGANVLTF,TGCGCCAGCAGAGACGACAGGATGGGACTTCCTCAAGGTGGCTCTGGGGCCAACGTCCTGACTTTC
.,TRBV6-1,TRBD1,TRBJ1-1,CASNREQGGPEAFF,TGTGCCAGCAACCGGGAACAGGGGGGTCCTGAAGCTTTCTTT
many,TRBV3-1,.,TRBJ1-2,CASSPPQWAYGYTF,TGTGCCAGCAGCCCCCCGCAGTGGGCCTATGGCTACACCTTC
few,TRBV10-3,.,TRBJ2-7,CAISESGSGDTVTYEQYF,TGTGCCATCAGTGAGTCGGGATCGGGGGACACCGTAACCTACGAGCAGTACTTC